This T cell receptor beta chain stems from a study of blood T cell repertoires in COVID-19 (dated by TCRdb to between 2020 and 2021). Study-wide context: Samples covering the acute and convalescent phases of COVID-19 were provided by collaborators in the United States, Italy and Spain. The material from the prospective study consisted of cDNA or gDNA derived from T cells, B-cell-depleted T cells, or PBMCs. Subjects who had been exposed to COVID-19, were actively infected with it, or had recovered from it provided the deeply sampled blood TCRbeta repertoires that made up the dataset. Nearly every sample came with metadata listing a de-identified subject ID, COVID-19 status, age in years and sex. A freely available public database, intended as a resource for researchers studying the immune response to SARS-CoV-2, is where the repertoires were released. HLA class I and class II types, where available, came from metadata supplied by the sample provider rather than from assay-based typing. Samples came from the ongoing ImmuneRACE study (first 160 participants) plus 1,254 subjects from 6 global collaborators. Overall study outcomes, separate from this receptor: How much clinical and demographic metadata was included differed by source and by participant, and the metadata was provided uncurated.

Whole blood was collected in K2EDTA tubes by collaborating institutions according to the institutions' own protocols. For TCRbeta analysis, collaborator samples were shipped as frozen whole blood, as isolated PBMCs, or as DNA extracted from either sample type. The immunoSEQ Assay, a bias-controlled multiplex PCR, was used to amplify TCRbeta CDR3 regions from genomic DNA. For the original study's pipeline: Within the assay, amplification of reference gene primers was used to estimate how many nucleated cells each sample contained. To quantify the absolute abundance of each unique TCRbeta CDR3 rearrangement, sequence reads were collapsed and filtered. For each sample, productive Simpson clonality was calculated by taking the square root of Simpson's diversity index across productive rearrangements. Held by TCRdb, this immuneACCESS table contains in-frame sequences only and omits some clones. Under half of the omission traces to an unresolved V gene where checked; the cause of the rest is unknown. The V and J calls and clone size were taken over from that table, and D and trimming were inferred from the DNA. For this sample there are about 240,000 clones; about 80% appear just once. Jointly, the top ten make up around 9.6% of the sample.

As regards this clone: It has no known antigen specificity. Qualities for individual bases were not recorded, and no much larger clone is one base off.

Trimming takes 0 bases from V and 5 bases from J, and the germline ends sit 8 bases apart. The CDR3 numbers 13 residues from cysteine through phenylalanine. Left in the record is the CDR3 DNA by itself, 39 bases read in frame from the first base. In the germline V gene (reference sequence), CDR1 corresponds to LGHDT and CDR2 to YNNKEL. This clonotype originated in a woman of 80 years or more with acute or convalescent COVID-19. The sequencing sample was made of peripheral blood. Recombination connected TRBV3-1 (or the pseudogene TRBV3-2) to TRBJ2-7; TRBD1 might be the D gene, on 5 matching bases. In nucleotides, the sequence is TGTGCCAGCAGCCAAGACAGGGCCAACGAGCAGTACTTC. Translated, it gives CASSQDRANEQYF.